The clone carrying this T cell receptor beta chain appeared a few times. V shed 2 bases, J shed 5 bases, and the junction held 5 bases outside the gene matches. There are 15 residues in the CDR3. Germline values: CDR1 LGHNA, CDR2 YNFKEQ. This sample stems from a study of patients and donors after allogeneic stem cell transplantation. TCRdb called the RT-PCR reads again in MiXCR, with one record for every CDR3 protein. In the table there are about 960,000 distinct CDR3 sequences, about a sixth of which are singletons. The sample was blood, either unsorted or a sorted T cell fraction (not recorded which). The chain uses TRBV4-2 and TRBJ2-5, with 10 bases aligning to TRBD2. The TCR was taken from a human donor who was either an allogeneic HSCT recipient or a stem cell or donor lymphocyte infusion donor (not recorded which). It is not recorded whose cells these are; they may come from a transplant donor. The DNA for the CDR3 is TGTGCCAGCAGCCAACCCGGGACTAGCGAGGAGACCCAGTACTTC. It translates to CASSQPGTSEETQYF.